This T cell receptor beta chain came from a study of OX40 agonist ivuxolimab in advanced cancers. Study at large: Prior checkpoint blockade (anti-PD-1, anti-PD-L1 or anti-CTLA-4) was permitted; around 39% had it.

About this clone itself: The antigen remains undetermined.

Findings and caveats of the study: CD4+ and CD8+ T cells in blood underwent clonal expansion by week 6 at 0.1 to 3.0 mg/kg. No antigen was identified for the clonally expanded peripheral T cells.

The germline gives CDR1 SNHLY, CDR2 FYNNEI. Losses at the gene ends were 6 bases for V and 7 bases for J; bases not matched to a gene: 6. The CDR3 is 14 residues long. Method: immunoSEQ multiplex PCR; TCRdb's copy keeps in-frame clones and lacks some. The top ten clones hold around 12% of a sample with 45,000 to 60,000 clones, approximately 93% of them seen once. The chain carries TRBV2 and TRBJ1-6; 7 nucleotides line up with TRBD1. This TCR was sampled from an adult with an advanced solid tumor such as melanoma, head and neck, liver or kidney cancer. Sequenced material: CD4+ or CD8+ T cells sorted from blood, taken in a trial of the OX40 agonist ivuxolimab. The CDR3 reads CASSEDRRNSPLHF. CDR3 nucleotides: TGTGCCAGCAGCGAGGACAGGAGAAATTCACCCCTCCACTTT.